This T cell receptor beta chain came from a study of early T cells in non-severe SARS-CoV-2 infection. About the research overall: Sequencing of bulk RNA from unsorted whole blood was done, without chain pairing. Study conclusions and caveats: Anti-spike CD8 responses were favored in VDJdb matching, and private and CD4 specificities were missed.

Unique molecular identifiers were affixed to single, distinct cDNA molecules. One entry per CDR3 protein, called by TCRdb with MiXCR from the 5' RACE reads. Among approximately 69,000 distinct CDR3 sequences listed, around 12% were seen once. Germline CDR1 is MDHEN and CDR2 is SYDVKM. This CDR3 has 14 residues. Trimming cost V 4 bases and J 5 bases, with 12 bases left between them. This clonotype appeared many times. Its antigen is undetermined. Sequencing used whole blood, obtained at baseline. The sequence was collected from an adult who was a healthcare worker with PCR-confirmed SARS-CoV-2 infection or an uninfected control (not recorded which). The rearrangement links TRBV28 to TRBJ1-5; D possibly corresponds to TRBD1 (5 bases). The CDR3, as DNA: TGTGCCAGCAGTTCACTCCGGGGGGATCAGCCCCAGCATTTT. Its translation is CASSSLRGDQPQHF. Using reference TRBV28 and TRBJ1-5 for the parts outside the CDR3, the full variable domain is DVKVTQSSRYLVKRTGEKVFLECVQDMDHENMFWYRQDPGLGLRLIYFSYDVKMKEKGDIPEGYSVSREKKERFSLILESASTNQTSMYLCASSSLRGDQPQHFGDGTRLSIL.